This TCR beta chain derives from a study of OX40 agonist ivuxolimab in advanced cancers. This CDR3 is 13 amino acids long. V lost 1 base and J 8 bases, leaving 12 bases between the germline ends. Germline V gene data show CDR1 as SGHTS and CDR2 as YDEGEE. This table comes from immunoSEQ multiplex PCR, and its TCRdb copy is limited to in-frame clones, with some not included. The sample contains some 45,000 clones, approximately 82% of which appear only once. V gene TRBV5-8 combines with J gene TRBJ1-2; D is unclear. Specimen: CD4+ or CD8+ T cells sorted from blood, collected in a trial of the OX40 agonist ivuxolimab. This sequence originates from an adult with an advanced solid tumor such as melanoma, head and neck, liver or kidney cancer. The CDR3 DNA is TGTGCCAGCAGCTTGCAGTTCAGAGAGGGCTACACCTTC. Its protein is CASSLQFREGYTF.